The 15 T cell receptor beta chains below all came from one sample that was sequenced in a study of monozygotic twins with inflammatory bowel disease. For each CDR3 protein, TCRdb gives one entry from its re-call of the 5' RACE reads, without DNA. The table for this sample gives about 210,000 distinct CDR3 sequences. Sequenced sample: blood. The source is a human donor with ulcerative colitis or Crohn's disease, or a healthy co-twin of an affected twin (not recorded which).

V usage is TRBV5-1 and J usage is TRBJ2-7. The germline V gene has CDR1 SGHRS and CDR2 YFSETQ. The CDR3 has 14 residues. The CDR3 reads CASSLRQNSYEQYF.

CDR3 residues: CASSQAGGVSYTF. The gene calls are TRBV4-1 and TRBJ1-2. Germline-derived CDR1 and CDR2 are MGHRA and YSYEKL. The CDR3 has 13 residues.

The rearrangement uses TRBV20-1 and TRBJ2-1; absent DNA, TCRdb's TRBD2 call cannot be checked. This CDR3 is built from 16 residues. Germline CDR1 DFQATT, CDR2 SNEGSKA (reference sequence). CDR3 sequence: CSARDGRGLAVLEQFF.

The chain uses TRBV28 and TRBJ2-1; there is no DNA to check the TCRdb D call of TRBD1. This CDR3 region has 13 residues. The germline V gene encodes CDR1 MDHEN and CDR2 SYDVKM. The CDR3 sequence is CASSGGQDNEQFF. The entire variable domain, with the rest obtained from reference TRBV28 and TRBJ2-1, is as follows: DVKVTQSSRYLVKRTGEKVFLECVQDMDHENMFWYRQDPGLGLRLIYFSYDVKMKEKGDIPEGYSVSREKKERFSLILESASTNQTSMYLCASSGGQDNEQFFGPGTRLTVL.

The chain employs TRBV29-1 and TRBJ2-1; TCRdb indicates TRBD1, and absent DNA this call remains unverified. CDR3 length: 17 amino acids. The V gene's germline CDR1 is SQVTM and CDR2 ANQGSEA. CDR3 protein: CSVGPLRGFSSYNEQFF.

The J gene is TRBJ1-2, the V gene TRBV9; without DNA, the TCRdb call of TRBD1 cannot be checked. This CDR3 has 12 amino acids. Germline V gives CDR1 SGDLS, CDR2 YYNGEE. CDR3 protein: CASSVTGHPGTF.

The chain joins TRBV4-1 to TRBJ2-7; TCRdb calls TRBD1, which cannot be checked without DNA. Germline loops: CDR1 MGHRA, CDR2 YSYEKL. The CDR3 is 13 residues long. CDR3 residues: CASSLQQGYEQYF.

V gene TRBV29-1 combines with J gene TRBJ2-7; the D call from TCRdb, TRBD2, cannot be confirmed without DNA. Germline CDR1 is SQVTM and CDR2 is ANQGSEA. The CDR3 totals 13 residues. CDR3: CSVAGIDSYEQYF.

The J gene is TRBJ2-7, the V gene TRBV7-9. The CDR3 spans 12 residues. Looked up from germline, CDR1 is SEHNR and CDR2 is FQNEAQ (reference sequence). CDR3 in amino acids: CASSLDRIEQYF.

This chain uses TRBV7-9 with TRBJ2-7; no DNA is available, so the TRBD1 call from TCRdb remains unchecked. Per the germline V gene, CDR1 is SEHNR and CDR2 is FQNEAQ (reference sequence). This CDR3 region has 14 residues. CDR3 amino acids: CASSPGGVAYERYF.

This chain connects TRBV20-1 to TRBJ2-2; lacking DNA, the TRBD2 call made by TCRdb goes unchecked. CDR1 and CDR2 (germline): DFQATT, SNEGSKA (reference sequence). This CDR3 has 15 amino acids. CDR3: CSASDWSRGSGELFF.

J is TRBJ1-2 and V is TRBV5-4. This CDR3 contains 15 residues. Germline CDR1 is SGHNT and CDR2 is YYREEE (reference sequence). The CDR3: CASSKTLSGGYGYTF.

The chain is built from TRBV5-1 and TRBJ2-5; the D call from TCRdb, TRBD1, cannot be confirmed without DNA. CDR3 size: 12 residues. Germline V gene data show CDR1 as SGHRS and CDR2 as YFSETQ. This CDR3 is CASSRQQETQYF.

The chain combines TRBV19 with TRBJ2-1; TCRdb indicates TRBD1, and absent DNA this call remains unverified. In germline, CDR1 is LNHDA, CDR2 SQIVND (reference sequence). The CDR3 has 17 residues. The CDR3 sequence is CASSIGPRRGGYNEQFF. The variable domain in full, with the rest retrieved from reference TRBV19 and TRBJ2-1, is DGGITQSPKYLFRKEGQNVTLSCEQNLNHDAMYWYRQDPGQGLRLIYYSQIVNDFQKGDIAEGYSVSREKKESFPLTVTSAQKNPTAFYLCASSIGPRRGGYNEQFFGPGTRLTVL.

The CDR3 reads CASSSQGGWSEQYF. The chain carries TRBV6-5 and TRBJ2-7; the D call of TRBD1 rests on TCRdb alone, since no DNA is present to check it. This CDR3 spans 14 amino acids. Germline CDR1 and CDR2: MNHEY and SVGAGI.